Reported below is one T cell receptor beta chain. This clonotype has a count of ten or more. What antigen it recognizes has not been identified. Base qualities are not provided; no much larger clone lies one nucleotide away. TCR beta CDR3 regions were amplified from RNA transcripts. A first-round RT-PCR of the TCR CDR3 used the HTBI primer set with the Qiagen OneStep RT-PCR kit. A second multiplex PCR round built the libraries, followed by size selection and purification. Paired-end sequencing of the libraries was performed with 100 bp reads on an Illumina HiSeq2000. Per the source publication's procedure: Raw data were processed with SOAPnuke, discarding reads with adapters, uncalled bases, mean Phred below 15, or no exact constant-primer or identifier match. High-quality paired reads were merged using COPE v1.2.5, and each unique nucleotide sequence was defined as a clonotype. MiTCR v1.1 was used to align the clonotypes against IMGT TRBV, TRBD and TRBJ reference segments. Analysis was restricted to V-J combinations with a frequency above 0.0001, which covered 99.2% of repertoires. A TCS score was defined as the ratio between F50 (clonal expansion) and ExV (chaos), using BLOSUM62-based TCRdist between CDR3 peptides within each V-J. Welch's t-statistics and random forest reduced roughly 540 V-J features to roughly 13, which were used in a naive Bayes classifier (R e1071). In-frame beta chains were kept once TCRdb had trimmed the public reads at Q25 with fastp and called clones with MiXCR. Rows are combined by CDR3 protein, so each entry shows the most common genes and DNA. Here the V and J calls rest on TCRdb's processing, not on the authors' analysis. This sample gives about 350,000 distinct CDR3 sequences in total; approximately 18% of them show up just once. The ten largest account for about 16% of the sample.

The CDR3 measures 13 amino acids from cysteine to phenylalanine. Only the CDR3 DNA is retained, 39 bases long and in frame from the first base. For CDR1 and CDR2, the germline V gene lists MNHEY and SVGAGI. V loses 2 bases, J loses 0 bases, and the germline ends lie 4 bases apart. This sample is part of a study of T cells in Graves' hyperthyroidism and ophthalmopathy (dated by TCRdb to about 2019). Context from the whole study: Peripheral blood was sampled at the time of initial diagnosis, prior to any treatment. A discovery cohort of about 96 patients, about 43 with Graves' ophthalmopathy and about 60 with stable Graves' hyperthyroidism, was used to find distinguishing TCR V-J signatures. Prospective prediction of ophthalmopathy was tested in an independent validation cohort of fewer than 20 hyperthyroidism patients and around 16 patients who later progressed to ophthalmopathy. For training and testing, the 100 or so patients in the discovery cohort were randomly divided in a 7:3 ratio. The study also compared thyroid tissue and blood T-cell repertoires from more than 5 Graves' hyperthyroidism patients. After blood sampling, hyperthyroidism patients were treated with methimazole at a starting dose of 30 mg daily, and ophthalmopathy patients were treated with high-dose intravenous methylprednisolone. TCR Vbeta CDR3 sequencing of some 140 peripheral blood samples (under 45 ophthalmopathy, some 75 hyperthyroidism and around 17 progressor patients) is reported in the paper. Broad study findings and their caveats: In validation, the model predicted progression to ophthalmopathy with 65% to 71% sensitivity and around 72% specificity, a median of about 6.7 months before onset. Sample size was not statistically predetermined, and investigators were not blinded to group allocation. Most expanded thyroid clonotypes (frequency above 0.001) were also detected in blood, a finding suggesting that blood repertoires may reflect thyroid immune responses. A model built on a 13 V-J signature distinguished ophthalmopathy from stable hyperthyroidism, reaching about 88% sensitivity and about 81% specificity in cross-validation and 80%/75% in testing.

Ophthalmopathy patients had moderately to severely active disease, Clinical Activity Score of at least 3, NOSPECS grade of at least 4, and duration under 3 months. Any patient with an uncontrolled infection, another autoimmune disease, pregnancy or lactation was excluded. Diagnoses relied on clinical symptoms, serum thyroxine and TRAb, thyroid ultrasound and orbital computed tomography. Ficoll-Paque density gradient centrifugation was used to isolate PBMCs from 10 ml of fresh peripheral blood. Total RNA was extracted using Trizol reagent, and RNA quality was assessed on an Agilent 2100 Bioanalyzer.

The chain links TRBV6-5 with TRBJ1-2, with an unclear D gene assignment. Sequenced input: blood. This TCR derives from a middle-aged woman with Graves' ophthalmopathy. The CDR3 region reads CASSYASNYGYTF. The DNA reads as follows: TGTGCCAGCAGTTACGCCTCTAACTATGGCTACACCTTC.